The source of this T cell receptor (beta chain) is a study of cytomegalovirus exposure and HLA in healthy donors. Amplification used 60 Vbeta primers and 13 Jbeta primers. Assay used: immunoSEQ multiplex PCR; TCRdb lists only in-frame clones, some missing. The repertoire includes over 150,000 clones, 82% of them detected once, and 0.075% to 0.1% sits in the top ten. The germline gives CDR1 MNHEY, CDR2 SVGAGI. This CDR3 has 15 amino acids. V gave up 2 bases and J gave up 4 bases; unmatched junction bases: 6. Sequenced input: PBMCs. The sequence derives from a boy between 2 and 10 years old in good health and CMV-seronegative. The chain links TRBV6-5 to TRBJ1-2; 8 positions match TRBD1. The chain's CDR3 is CASSYGSGGGYGYTF. DNA of the CDR3: TGTGCCAGCAGTTACGGATCAGGGGGCGGCTATGGCTACACCTTC.